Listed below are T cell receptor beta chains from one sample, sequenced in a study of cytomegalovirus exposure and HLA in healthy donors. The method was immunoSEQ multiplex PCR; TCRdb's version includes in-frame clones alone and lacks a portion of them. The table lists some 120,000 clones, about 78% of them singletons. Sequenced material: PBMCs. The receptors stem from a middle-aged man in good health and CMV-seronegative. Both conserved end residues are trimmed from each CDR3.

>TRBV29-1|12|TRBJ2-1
SVEGGGPYNEQF
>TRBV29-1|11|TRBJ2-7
SVVSGDSYEQY
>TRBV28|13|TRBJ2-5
ASTSQPGGRETQY
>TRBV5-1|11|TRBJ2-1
ASSLRTPSEQF
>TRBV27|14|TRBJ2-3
ASSLKAGVPTDTQY
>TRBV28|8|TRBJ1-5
ASGGKPQH
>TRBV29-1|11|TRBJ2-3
SFSTTGTDTQY
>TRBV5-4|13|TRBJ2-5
ASSSGQEQQETQY
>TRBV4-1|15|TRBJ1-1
ASSQESGEAYITEAF
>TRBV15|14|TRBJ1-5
ATSIYGQGGNQPQH
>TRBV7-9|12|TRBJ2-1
ASTPRQGYNEQF
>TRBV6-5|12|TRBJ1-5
ATRRQGANQPQH
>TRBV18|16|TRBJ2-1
ASSPRGASGGTYNEQF
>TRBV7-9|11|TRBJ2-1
ASSPMSYNEQF
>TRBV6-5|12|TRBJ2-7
ASRTSGRAGEQY
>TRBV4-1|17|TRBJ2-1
ASSQDVGVAGAGLNEQF
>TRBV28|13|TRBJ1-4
ASGTGGATNEKLF
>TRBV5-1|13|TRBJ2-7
ASSSGDVTAYEQY
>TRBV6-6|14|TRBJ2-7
ASSLTYQREVSEQY
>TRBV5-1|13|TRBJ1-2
ASSSQAGTGVGYT
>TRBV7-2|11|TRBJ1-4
ASSLGHNEKLF
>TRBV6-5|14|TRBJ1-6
ASSYHPGTGTFSLH
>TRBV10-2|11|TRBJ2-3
ASSEQEGDTQY
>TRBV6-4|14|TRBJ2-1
ARGWASGYSYNEQF
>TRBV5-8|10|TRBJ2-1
ASRTGGNEQF
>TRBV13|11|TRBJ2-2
AAGLAGTGELF
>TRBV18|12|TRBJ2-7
ASSPRAISYEQY
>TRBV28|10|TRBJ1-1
ASSRLPTEAF
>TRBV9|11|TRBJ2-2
ASSVDSTGELF
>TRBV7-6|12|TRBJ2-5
ASSYQGAGETQY
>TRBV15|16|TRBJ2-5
ATSRDGGSGRVQETQY
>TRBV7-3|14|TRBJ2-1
ASSPGGSGRSNEQF
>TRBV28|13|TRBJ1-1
ASSPTGGVVTEAF
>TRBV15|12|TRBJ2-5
ATSRGLAGETQY
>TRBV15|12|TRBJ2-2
ATSRERRTGELF
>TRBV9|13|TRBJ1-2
ASSVAGGHGGGYT
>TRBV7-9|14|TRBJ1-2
ASSLNARGSPYGYT
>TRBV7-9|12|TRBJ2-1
ASSLGSEYNEQF
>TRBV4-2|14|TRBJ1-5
ASSQDRQGINQPQH
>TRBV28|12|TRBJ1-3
ASSLPDRANTIY
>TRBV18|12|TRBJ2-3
ASSPQPGPDTQY
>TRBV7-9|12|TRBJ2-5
ASSSGREQETQY
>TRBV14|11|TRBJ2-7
ASSQRGSYEQY
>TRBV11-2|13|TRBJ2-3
ASSLGGIPTDTQY
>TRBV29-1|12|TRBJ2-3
SVRLAGHTDTQY
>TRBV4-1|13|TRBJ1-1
ASSQGSTVNTEAF
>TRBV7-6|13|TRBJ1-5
ASSLGTGPNQPQH
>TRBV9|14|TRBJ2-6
ASSLRLSSGANVLT
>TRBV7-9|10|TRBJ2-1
ASLQQGNEQF
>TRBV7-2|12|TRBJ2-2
ASSPGTRSGELF
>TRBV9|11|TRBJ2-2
ASSVVSAGELF
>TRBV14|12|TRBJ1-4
ASSLSGRWGKLF